Detailed here is one T cell receptor (beta chain). Antigen: not known. These data come from a study of regulatory T cells. Overall study results and limits: Hydrophobic residues at CDR3 positions 6 and 7 were enriched in conventional CD4+ T cells of CD3G-deficient patients.

Germline CDR1 is MDHEN and CDR2 is SYDVKM. Germline trimming cut 5 bases from V and 8 bases from J; bases unmatched to any gene: 4. The CDR3 is made up of 13 amino acids. The PCR used 52 TRBV and 13 TRBJ primers. The data were produced by immunoSEQ multiplex PCR, yet TCRdb's version contains in-frame clones alone and is incomplete. The sample yields approximately 18,000 clones, 75% to 85% seen once. Sequenced input: conventional CD4+ T cells sorted from blood. The TCR comes from a person in their thirties with CD3G deficiency. The chain uses TRBV28 and TRBJ2-2, with 8 bases lining up with TRBD1. The CDR3 DNA follows: TGTGCCAGCAGTGGACAGGGAAGAGGGGAGCTGTTTTTT. Amino acids: CASSGQGRGELFF.